The 3 T cell receptor beta chains below come from one sample, sequenced in a study of blood T cells in healthy people across ages. A second PCR of 7 to 11 cycles used a sample-barcoded 5' primer and a J-beta primer mix. TCRdb redid the calling of the 5' RACE reads with MiXCR, one entry per CDR3 protein. This sample has about 650,000 distinct CDR3 sequences, with approximately 52% found just once. The specimen was blood. These receptors all stem from a woman older than 75 in good health.

The gene calls are TRBV12-3 or TRBV12-4 and TRBJ1-2; no firm D call. V shed 5 bases and J shed 6 bases, with 7 bases lying between them. The CDR3 runs to 11 residues. DNA of the CDR3: TGTGCCAGCAGTCGGTTAAATGGCTACACCTTC. It is translated as CASSRLNGYTF.

The sample holds one count of this clonotype. A much larger clone sits a single nucleotide away, making a read error possible. The CDR3: CAGSLGGTGDEQFF. In DNA, the CDR3 is TGCGCCGGCAGCTTGGGCGGGACAGGCGATGAGCAGTTCTTC. The chain has TRBV5-1 and TRBJ2-1; 8 bases agree with TRBD1. CDR1 SGHRS and CDR2 YFSETQ come from the germline V gene. This CDR3 has 14 residues.

This clonotype was counted many times. The chain combines TRBV2 with TRBJ2-7; D remains ambiguous. The CDR3 is 12 residues long. V lost 6 bases and J 4 bases, leaving 10 bases between the germline ends. Germline V gene sequence: CDR1 SNHLY, CDR2 FYNNEI. The CDR3 region has the DNA TGTGCCAGCAGCTTAGCAGCTTACGAGCAGTACTTC. Translation: CASSLAAYEQYF.